The 29 T cell receptor beta chains reported below all come from one sample, sequenced in a study of blood T cells in healthy people across ages (dated by TCRdb to the mid-2010s). The method behind the library was 5' RACE. These reads were obtained on an Illumina HiSeq 2500. A second roughly 6 to 12 cycle PCR used a sample-barcoded 5' primer and a J-beta primer mix. TCRdb itself trimmed the public reads at Q25 with fastp, ran MiXCR and retained productive beta chains. Each record represents a unique CDR3 protein, reported with the most common genes and DNA among its rows. The sample table records approximately 1.5 million distinct CDR3 sequences; about 31% of these occur just once. The top ten constitute roughly 12% of the sample. The source material was blood. These receptors originate from a woman in her twenties or thirties in good health.

The rearrangement links TRBV7-2 to TRBJ2-5; 7 bases line up with TRBD2. V was clipped by 1 base and J by 11 bases; unmatched bases: 16. The CDR3 covers 16 residues. CDR1 SGHTA and CDR2 FQGNSA come from the germline V gene. CDR3 protein: CASSLGRGGRRDEQYF. Written as DNA, the CDR3 is TGTGCCAGCAGCTTAGGTAGAGGCGGGAGAAGGGATGAGCAGTACTTC.

This clonotype was seen many times. The V gene is TRBV29-1, the J gene TRBJ2-7, with 9 bases identical to TRBD2. The J segment lost 0 bases and the V segment lost 2 bases, leaving 5 bases of the junction unmatched. The CDR3 has 15 amino acids. Germline V gene data show CDR1 as SQVTM and CDR2 as ANQGSEA. The CDR3, as DNA: TGCAGCGTTGAATCGCCTAGCGGGGTCTCCTACGAGCAGTACTTC. Translating gives CSVESPSGVSYEQYF.

A few counts support this clonotype. The rearrangement links TRBV11-1 to TRBJ2-5; D ambiguous. The assigned J gene may be wrong: the sequence end matches TRBJ2-7 better. The CDR3 extends over 12 amino acids. CDR1 is SGHAT and CDR2 is FQDESV in the germline V gene (reference sequence). CDR3 protein: CASSNTRYEQYF. The DNA of the CDR3 is TGTGCCAGCAGTAACACCCGCTACGAGCAGTACTTC.

The chain is built from TRBV4-1 and TRBJ2-5, with a possible D match to TRBD1 (6 bases). Germline V gene lookup returns CDR1 MGHRA and CDR2 YSYEKL. V lost 1 base to trimming and J lost 1 base, with 16 bases between them. The CDR3 has 17 residues. The CDR3 region has the DNA TGCGCCAGCAGCCAAGGTCGGGTCAGGGGCCCCCAAGAGACCCAGTACTTC. Its translation is CASSQGRVRGPQETQYF.

As to this clonotype: One junction end does not reproduce the germline sequence, and a read error may be involved. This chain joins TRBV29-1 and TRBJ2-2; D is possibly TRBD2 (5 bases). Germline values: CDR1 SQVTM, CDR2 ANQGSEA. The CDR3 covers 14 residues. Here the CDR3 DNA reads TGCAGCGTGACAACTAGGGCGAACACCGGGGAGCCGTTTTTT. It yields the protein CSVTTRANTGEPFF.

The chain's CDR3 is CASSSRTGSIPGYGYTF. The CDR3 DNA reads TGTGCCAGCAGTTCCAGGACAGGGTCGATCCCGGGCTATGGCTACACCTTC. The chain is built from TRBV12-3 or TRBV12-4 and TRBJ1-2; 8 bases align to TRBD1. The CDR3 consists of 17 residues. The ends lost 4 bases at V and 4 bases at J; junction bases unmatched: 14.

The chain recombines TRBV6-6 with TRBJ2-5; D tentatively fits TRBD1 or TRBD2 (6 bases each). This CDR3 spans 16 amino acids. Germline values: CDR1 MNHNY, CDR2 SVGAGI (reference sequence). Trimming took 6 bases from V and 1 from J, leaving 18 bases between them. Here the CDR3 DNA reads TGTGCCAGCAGCCGCAGACTAGTGGGGGCCCAAGAGACCCAGTACTTC. Translated: CASSRRLVGAQETQYF.

This sequence joins TRBV11-2 and TRBJ2-3; TRBD2 agrees at 12 bases. In germline, CDR1 is SGHAT, CDR2 FQNNGV. J gave up 1 base and V 7 bases, and 9 bases lay outside the gene matches. The CDR3 contains 17 residues. The CDR3 loop reads CASNSPTSGRRTDTQYF. The DNA for the CDR3 is TGTGCCAGCAACTCACCCACTAGCGGGAGGCGCACAGATACGCAGTATTTT.

The J gene is TRBJ1-2, the V gene TRBV18, with TRBD1 identical over 7 bases. The CDR3 is made up of 14 amino acids. Germline CDR1 KGHSH, CDR2 LQKENI. Unmatched junction bases numbered 7, after V lost 2 bases and J lost 7 bases. This CDR3 is CASSPITGVAGYTF. The CDR3 coding sequence is TGTGCCAGCTCACCAATCACAGGGGTGGCTGGCTACACCTTC.

There are a few counts of this clonotype. The rearrangement uses TRBV5-5 and TRBJ1-3; possibly TRBD1 for D (6 bases). The CDR3 is made up of 18 amino acids. Germline V gene data show CDR1 as SGHKS and CDR2 as YYEKEE (reference sequence). V lost 1 base and J 4 bases, leaving 21 bases between the germline ends. DNA for the CDR3: TGTGCCAGCAGCTTGATTGGACAGTCAATGGGACCGGGAAACACCATATATTTT. It specifies CASSLIGQSMGPGNTIYF.

The table lists this clonotype with many counts. The chain recombines TRBV11-2 with TRBJ1-2; D uncertain. CDR1 and CDR2 (germline): SGHAT, FQNNGV. V lost 0 bases, J lost 0 bases, and 11 bases lay in between. The CDR3 extends over 16 amino acids. The DNA for the CDR3 is TGTGCCAGCAGCTTAGAACCTGAGGATGCTAACTATGGCTACACCTTC. As protein: CASSLEPEDANYGYTF.

This clonotype was detected a few times. This sequence joins TRBV3-1 and TRBJ2-1; perhaps TRBD2 as D (6 bases). CDR3 length: 15 amino acids. V lost 0 bases and J lost 9, with 15 bases in between. The germline gives CDR1 LGHDT, CDR2 YNNKEL (reference sequence). In DNA, the CDR3 is TGTGCCAGCAGCCAAGATAAGTGGGGGAGGTCTGAGCAGTTCTTC. Amino acid sequence: CASSQDKWGRSEQFF.

This sequence joins TRBV5-5 and TRBJ2-1; D is unresolved. The V gene's germline CDR1 is SGHKS and CDR2 YYEKEE (reference sequence). The CDR3 loop spans 14 amino acids. The V end was cut by 1 base, the J end by 4 bases, with 9 bases between. CDR3 protein: CASSLLPQYNEQFF. Written as DNA, the CDR3 is TGTGCCAGCAGCTTGCTGCCGCAGTACAATGAGCAGTTCTTC.

This clonotype occurred a few times. This rearrangement joins TRBV20-1 to TRBJ1-5; unclear D gene. The CDR3 is 13 residues long. Germline V gene data show CDR1 as DFQATT and CDR2 as SNEGSKA (reference sequence). The V gene lost 3 bases and the J gene lost 4 bases, with 10 bases spanning the gap. The CDR3 sequence is CSARSGLNQPQHF. The CDR3 nucleotides are TGCAGTGCTAGGTCTGGGCTTAATCAGCCCCAGCATTTT.

The sample holds a few counts of this clonotype. The rearrangement uses TRBV20-1 and TRBJ1-2, with a tentative D call TRBD1 (6 bases). Germline loops: CDR1 DFQATT, CDR2 SNEGSKA (reference sequence). V lost 6 bases and J lost 4, with 12 bases in between. The CDR3 runs to 12 residues. CDR3 nucleotides: TGCAGTGCACGGGACAACGGCTATGGCTACACCTTC. It translates to CSARDNGYGYTF.

The chain couples TRBV28 to TRBJ2-7, with D perhaps matching TRBD1 (6 bases). Germline V gene data show CDR1 as MDHEN and CDR2 as SYDVKM. The V and J ends lost 5 bases and 5 bases respectively, with 13 bases between them. The CDR3 is made up of 13 amino acids. The CDR3 sequence: CASSNRVSNEQYF. CDR3 coding DNA: TGTGCCAGCAGTAACAGGGTATCTAACGAGCAGTACTTC.

The rearrangement joins TRBV6-5 to TRBJ2-3; maybe TRBD2 (7 bases). Germline CDR1 and CDR2: MNHEY and SVGAGI. V dropped 6 bases and J dropped 13 bases, with 14 bases sitting between them. This CDR3 spans 11 amino acids. DNA of the CDR3: TGTGCCAGCAGAAGGGGGGGGTTTAAGTATTTT. Amino acid sequence: CASRRGGFKYF.

This clonotype was detected only a few times. V and J are TRBV5-1 and TRBJ2-5, with 13 bases identical to TRBD2. The J call may be in error: the DNA end matches TRBJ2-7 better. Germline CDR1 SGHRS, CDR2 YFSETQ. The CDR3 is 15 residues long. DNA for the CDR3: TGCGCCAGCAGCGGGGGACTAGCGGGGATAGACGAGCAGTACTTC. Residues: CASSGGLAGIDEQYF.

This clonotype showed up just a few times. V is TRBV12-5 and J is TRBJ2-3; 11 nucleotides match TRBD1. V gave up 0 bases and J gave up 6 bases; unmatched junction bases: 8. This CDR3 comprises 17 residues. Germline V gene data show CDR1 as LGHNT and CDR2 as FRNRAP. CDR3 loop: CASGLVLSDRGPDTQYF. The CDR3 DNA sequence: TGTGCTAGTGGTTTGGTACTCTCGGACAGGGGGCCGGATACGCAGTATTTT.

Turning to this clonotype: At one boundary the junction diverges from the germline segment, which might be a read error. V usage is TRBV12-3 or TRBV12-4 and J usage is TRBJ1-5; unclear D gene. The CDR3 is 12 residues long. CDR3 in amino acids: CAGSLAPQPQHF. CDR3 DNA: TGTGCCGGCAGTTTGGCCCCGCAGCCCCAGCATTTT.

This clonotype has only a few counts. The J gene is TRBJ2-7, the V gene TRBV4-1; no reliable D call. The CDR3 runs to 14 residues. Trimming took off 1 base at V and 3 bases at J, with 10 bases between the two ends. In germline, CDR1 is MGHRA, CDR2 YSYEKL. The CDR3 DNA is TGCGCCAGCAGCCAAGTATCTGGGATCTACGAGCAGTACTTC. As protein: CASSQVSGIYEQYF.

A note on this clonotype: A much larger clone differs from this one at a single base, so this may be a read error. The genes are TRBV6-2 or TRBV6-3 and TRBJ2-7; weak D call: TRBD1 (5 bases). Deletions cut 10 bases from V and 0 bases from J, with 13 bases between. Germline loops: CDR1 MNHEY, CDR2 SVGEGT. The length of the CDR3 is 13 residues. The CDR3 loop is CANRYTLSYEQYF. In DNA, the CDR3 is TGTGCCAACAGGTACACCCTCTCCTACGAGCAGTACTTC.

Note on this clonotype: With a much larger clone just one base away, this may be a read error. The V gene is TRBV9, the J gene TRBJ2-7; 7 positions agree with TRBD1. In germline, CDR1 is SGDLS, CDR2 YYNGEE. CDR3 length: 14 amino acids. The CDR3 nucleotides are TGTGCCAGCGGCGTAGAGGACAGGTTCAACGAGCAGTACTTC. This translates into CASGVEDRFNEQYF.

The rearrangement joins TRBV7-2 to TRBJ2-5; 9 bases agree with TRBD2. CDR3 length equals 15 residues. CDR1 and CDR2 (germline): SGHTA, FQGNSA. The V gene end was trimmed by 3 bases and the J gene end by 5 bases; junction bases not matched to a gene: 7. DNA of the CDR3: TGTGCCAGCAGCTTTCAAGCGGGGGGATCCGAGACCCAGTACTTC. Its protein product is CASSFQAGGSETQYF.

The CDR3 bases are TGTGCCAGCAGCTTGGGGCAAGGAGATGCTGAAGCTTTCTTT. It specifies CASSLGQGDAEAFF. The V and J genes are TRBV7-9 and TRBJ1-1; tentatively, D is TRBD1 (5 bases). Germline V gene data show CDR1 as SEHNR and CDR2 as FQNEAQ (reference sequence). The CDR3 covers 14 residues. V lost 3 bases, J lost 6 bases, and 14 bases lay in between.

This clonotype turned up a few times. The chain employs TRBV7-9 and TRBJ2-5; 9 bases are a match to TRBD2. V trimming: 1 base; J trimming: 2 bases; junction bases outside the gene matches: 5. Germline V lookup: CDR1 SEHNR, CDR2 FQNEAQ (reference sequence). This CDR3 has 16 residues. The DNA for the CDR3 is TGTGCCAGCAGCTTAGAAGGCGGGGGGGCACAAGAGACCCAGTACTTC. Residues: CASSLEGGGAQETQYF.

Many counts were recorded for this clonotype. The V gene is TRBV2, the J gene TRBJ2-5, with TRBD1 matching 12 bases. The CDR3 sequence is 14 residues long. The trim removed 6 bases at V and 5 bases at J, leaving 4 bases unmatched. The germline CDR1 and CDR2 sequences are SNHLY and FYNNEI. CDR3 protein: CASRGQGAGETQYF. The CDR3 DNA sequence: TGTGCCAGCAGGGGACAGGGGGCAGGGGAGACCCAGTACTTC.

In this sample, this clonotype turned up a few times. The chain couples TRBV3-1 to TRBJ2-7, with D tentatively TRBD2 (6 bases). V was pared by 2 bases and J by 9 bases, with 17 bases between. Germline lookup yields CDR1 LGHDT and CDR2 YNNKEL (reference sequence). This CDR3 contains 14 residues. CDR3 nucleotides: TGTGCCAGCAGCCAAAGGGCGGCGGGAAAAGGGCAGTACTTC. Amino acids: CASSQRAAGKGQYF.

This clonotype was seen only a few times. This rearrangement joins TRBV11-2 to TRBJ2-1, with TRBD1 matching over 7 bases. After removal of 5 bases from V and 6 bases from J, the junction contained 10 bases not matched to a gene. Germline lookup yields CDR1 SGHAT and CDR2 FQNNGV. CDR3 length: 15 amino acids. The CDR3, as DNA: TGTGCCAGCAGCACCCGGGACAGTGACGGCAATGAGCAGTTCTTC. Translating gives CASSTRDSDGNEQFF.